This TCR beta chain was found in a study of T cell responses to AZD1222 COVID-19 vaccine (dated by TCRdb to the early 2020s). Looking at the study overall: AZD1222 recipients given second doses at about 4 weeks or at about 12 weeks were pooled, since spike-specific TCR depth and breadth were not found to differ between the two schedules. Trial participants were enrolled into age subgroups of 18-55, 56-69 and 70-plus years, which contained roughly 140, 27 and 60 TCR-sequenced participants, respectively. TCR sequencing covered fewer than 250 trial participants: 200 to 220 given two doses of AZD1222 and 26 given two doses of MenACWY control vaccine.

Taken with the paper, the label for time point translates to: baseline before first vaccination. The vaccinee samples were drawn from two UK trials, COV001 and COV002, one of which was a single-blind randomized controlled phase 2/3 trial testing AZD1222 (ChAdOx1 nCoV-19) in healthy adults. For TCRbeta chain sequencing, PBMC samples from trial participants were taken at day 0 and at day 28 after the second dose. A remark on this clone: Which antigen it targets is not known. It has no much larger one-base neighbor in the sample; base qualities were not kept.

General study outcomes and caveats: Because no samples from the day 14 peak response were available, repertoires could be characterized only after the peak T cell response. The 56-69-year group was small, and its depth increase did not reach significance, likely because of low power. Participants were mostly white British and included more females than males, and it was suggested by the authors that clonal diversity may have been underestimated. Nearly half of unique spike-specific TCRs reportedly recognized epitopes outside regions mutated in the B.1.351 and B.1.1.7 variants. After two AZD1222 doses, spike-specific TCR breadth and depth were significantly higher than at day 0 and than in MenACWY recipients. Conclusions about previously exposed vaccinees were limited because only six AZD1222 recipients were SARS-CoV-2 seropositive at baseline. CD4 TCRs associated with the vaccine covered the entire spike protein, and the dominant responses were in regions 160-218 and 743-854.

The CDR3 regions of human TCRbeta chains were analyzed by immunosequencing. As for the authors' bioinformatics: Repertoire TCRs were checked for matches against a reference library of SARS-CoV-2-specific TCRs that had been generated using the MIRA antigen-specificity platform. Breadth was defined as the fraction of unique TCRs that were SARS-CoV-2-associated. Depth was defined as the fraction of total T cells that were SARS-CoV-2-associated. Using the MIRA data, each spike-specific TCR was mapped to the spike region that the TCR reacts to and placed in a CD4 or CD8 class. Log10-transformed breadth and depth values were compared by one-way ANOVA with Sidak's multiple comparisons tests. In TCRdb, the immuneACCESS table is reduced to in-frame sequences with V and J assigned. These tables do not hold every clone; where another copy was compared, an unresolved V gene accounts for under half, and the others remain unexplained. V, J and clone size were drawn from that table, and D and trimming were deduced from the DNA. For this sample there are some 120,000 clones; 75% to 95% appear just once. Of the sample, 7.2% is held by the ten largest clones.

The CDR3 runs 14 amino acids, cysteine and phenylalanine included. Here the CDR3 DNA is all that survives: 42 bases in frame from base 1. V is shortened by 4 bases, J by 2 bases, and the region joining them spans 11 bases. In the germline V gene (reference sequence), CDR1 corresponds to LNHDA and CDR2 to SQIVND. This receptor chain uses TRBV19 and TRBJ2-5, with the D gene not confidently named. The sequencing used peripheral blood, collected on day 0 of AZD1222 vaccination. This TCR derives from an adult in good health. CDR3 reads: CASSTGLGQETQYF. In nucleotides, the sequence is TGTGCCAGTAGTACGGGCCTGGGGCAAGAGACCCAGTACTTC.